This entry describes one T cell receptor beta chain. Only a few counts were recorded for this clone. Its antigen remains undetermined. Base qualities are missing; no much larger clone stands one base away. The same CDR3 is also encoded by other DNA sequences in this sample. The data originate from a study of cytomegalovirus exposure and HLA in healthy donors (dated by TCRdb to the late 2010s). Regarding the research as a whole: An earlier analysis of about 560 of the donors reported around 280 Gb of sequence data and some 110 million unique TCR beta sequences obtained from roughly 180 million T cells. A separate validation cohort of roughly 120 different subjects was used in addition to the approximately 700-subject first cohort. Roughly 300 gigabases of sequencing data and around 90 million unique TCR sequences made up an early release that covered some 640 HLA-typed donors. The number of donors typed differed by locus, with 629-630 for A, B, C, DRB1 and DQB1, 522 for DQA1, 600 to 610 for DPA1, and around 430 for DPB1. All discovery cohort repertoires had been generated using a single sequencing platform. Of the approximately 400 genotyped donors, approximately 80% fell in the genetic ancestry cluster associated with self-reported Caucasian donors. A later analysis re-examined previously published TCR beta repertoires from about 670 donors and added high-resolution HLA genotyping to investigate patterns of TCR occurrence. The study aimed to test whether cataloging public T cell receptors could reveal signatures of past pathogen exposure. HLA typing covered class I and class II loci at four-digit resolution. Donor age, sex, ethnicity and CMV serostatus were compiled together with the repertoire data. On average, around 200,000 unique TCR beta nucleotide sequences were sequenced per donor among more than 350 genotyped donors of the cohort, with roughly 18% of those sequences being non-productive. Roughly 5 DR-DQ haplotypes were treated as single units for association and clustering because of strong linkage in the cohort. To predict cytomegalovirus infection status, the study brought together high-throughput TCR immunosequencing, statistical association of individual TCRs with disease status, and machine learning. A later genetic analysis used genome-wide SNP genotypes for about 60% of the 666 donors, treating that subset as a discovery cohort. An earlier analysis of 587 of the donors used high-throughput TCR beta sequencing to judge whether each TCR beta V gene segment behaved as functional or pseudogenic. The study used immunosequencing to profile the T cell repertoires of more than 650 subjects and linked those repertoires to cytomegalovirus serostatus. Rather than drawing on any new phenotypic data, the later analysis identified candidate immune exposures from TCR beta sequences and the way those sequences occurred across donors. General conclusions and limits of the study: It was suggested by the authors that the approach could potentially be generalized to other disease states and immunological phenotypes. A group of highly shared sequence variants was considered likely to be a technical artifact of the sequencing pipeline. In vitro tests confirmed that a few of the cytomegalovirus-associated TCR beta chains recognize cytomegalovirus antigens. In a later analysis, HLA-associated TCR beta chains showed more clonal expansion and lower generation probabilities than non-associated chains that were equally common. In a later genetic analysis, fewer N-insertions in productive TCRs were reported among donors in an Asian-associated ancestry cluster than the 666-donor mean. In the study, 150 to 200 TCR beta chains were listed as associated with cytomegalovirus. HLA typing was unavailable for some donors at each locus, so association tests used only the typed subset. A later analysis associated approximately 17,000 TCR beta sequences with specific HLA alleles at a false discovery rate of 0.05. V-gene and J-gene trimming of TCR beta chains was associated with a missense DCLRE1C variant in a later genetic analysis, and the association was replicated in an independent cohort. Some IMGT-functional V segments, including TRBV6-2 and TRBV6-3, could not be told apart with the 87-base-pair reads, so those segments were excluded. Linkage disequilibrium might explain the correlated functional status among segregating V segments, but an unknown experimental factor could not be ruled out. When HLA alleles, especially DR and DQ, strongly co-occurred, attributing TCR associations to individual alleles was difficult. Only TCR beta chains were sequenced in this cohort, and the absence of alpha or paired-chain data limited detectable features. A further reported finding was that TCR beta sequences accurately predicted the HLA-A and HLA-B alleles for most subjects in the first cohort. The only immune exposure information available for the cohort was CMV serostatus. Several of the top co-occurrence clusters appeared to be linked to parvovirus B19, influenza, CMV and Epstein-Barr virus, according to a later analysis. In a later analysis, TCR association rates were found to vary across HLA loci, with the most associated TCRs seen for DRB1 alleles and the fewest for HLA-C alleles. Roughly uniform sequencing depth across donors was assumed in presence/absence analyses, although this assumption may not hold. Because counts were too low, seventeen rarely observed V segments, including chromosome 9 orphons, were left out of the earlier analysis of about 500 of the donors. According to a later analysis, most CMV-associated TCR beta chains appeared to be HLA-restricted, and the HLA associations seemed to be driven largely by CMV exposure. In both the original and validation cohorts, the classifier was reported to diagnose cytomegalovirus status with high specificity and sensitivity. Broadly in line with IMGT annotations, most TCR beta V segments showed up in productive rearrangements about 90% or about 30% of the time in an earlier analysis of a few hundred of the donors. Across donors, most TCR sequences were observed very rarely, whereas some public TCRs were present in many individuals.

For CDR1 and CDR2, the germline V gene lists SGDLS and YYNGEE. The CDR3 starts with the cysteine, ends with the phenylalanine, and has 15 residues. Only the CDR3 part of the read is kept: 45 bases, read in frame from the first base. Ends trimmed: V by 0 bases, J by 4 bases; bases unmatched to a gene: 1. The cohort consisted of 600 to 750 healthy bone marrow donors. Cohort members were all nominally healthy when sampled, although unrecorded immune exposures were likely present. The donor tested CMV seronegative and was one of the 352 seronegative cohort members. Each donor provided a peripheral blood sample, and peripheral blood mononuclear cells were used for TCR beta sequencing. The Qiagen DNeasy Blood Extraction Kit was used to extract genomic DNA from the blood cell samples. The receptor library was made with the immunoSEQ multiplex PCR assay. A mixture of 60 forward primers for TCR Vbeta segments and 13 reverse primers for TCR Jbeta segments was used in the multiplex PCR. The CDR3 region of rearranged TCR beta genes was amplified from genomic DNA with a multiplex PCR assay. The amplified TCR beta libraries were sequenced on the Illumina HiSeq System as 87-base-pair reads. As for the authors' bioinformatics: In a later analysis, tens of millions of unique TCR beta chains were counted across the 666 repertoires, and around 10 million of these chains were shared by at least two donors. A nearest-neighbor algorithm error-corrected the raw reads and collapsed the reads into unique sequences, merging closely related sequences to remove PCR and sequencing errors. To assign V, D and J gene segments, CDR3 sequences were aligned to IMGT reference sequences. For a sequence to be retained, a match of at least six nucleotides was required to both a V gene segment and a J gene segment. A rearrangement counted as productive if the CDR3 had no stop codons and remained in frame with V and J, and every other rearrangement counted as non-productive. Following IMGT convention, CDR3 was defined as the stretch from the second conserved V-encoded cysteine up to the conserved J-encoded phenylalanine. The earlier analysis of more than 450 of the donors excluded sequences that lacked an unambiguous match to a single V gene segment. In an earlier analysis of approximately 500 of the donors, a V segment was called functional when productive rearrangements were above 56.7%, and segregating when the standard deviation between donors exceeded 5%. A statistical classification framework was built to diagnose cytomegalovirus status from the catalog of TCR beta chain sequences. A later analysis assigned V and J genes by comparing TCR nucleotide sequences with IMGT/GENE-DB human TR gene sequences. The TCRdist pipeline was used in a later analysis to assign CDR3 sequences and most-parsimonious VDJ recombination scenarios. A later analysis defined each TCR beta chain by its CDR3 amino acid sequence plus V-gene family, and excluded reads lacking a unique V-gene family. As a way to deal with suspected cross-contamination and a sequencing artifact, a later analysis dropped hundreds of nucleotide sequences that were highly shared and had low generation probability. In a later analysis, a clonal expansion index was calculated for each public chain from normalized within-repertoire ranks of inferred template counts. In a later analysis, generation probabilities were computed with a VDJ recombination model fitted to out-of-frame rearrangements, and the resulting probabilities were checked against IGoR. In a later analysis, TCR-TCR, TCR-HLA and TCR-CMV co-occurrence was scored with hypergeometric tests, and a repertoire-size bias correction was applied to TCR pairs. In a later analysis, false discovery rates were estimated by permuting HLA or CMV assignments 20 times. A later analysis grouped co-occurring TCRs with DBSCAN, adding TCRdist sequence similarity when clustering within HLA-allele-positive subsets. Repertoires with fewer than 30,000 or more than 120,000 public chains, plus five repertoires with anomalous nucleotide sharing, were excluded from co-occurrence clustering. TCRdb stores this immuneACCESS table with in-frame sequences only. Part of the clones is absent; in the studies checked, under half of the shortfall reflects unresolved V genes, and no reason is known for the rest. V and J calls and clone size come straight from that table; D and trimming were deduced from the DNA. This sample lists about 210,000 clones; over 75% were detected once. The biggest ten clones account for roughly 0.45% of the sample.

The origin of this receptor is a boy between 10 and 17 years old in good health and CMV-seronegative. The rearranged chain carries TRBV9 and TRBJ1-3; TRBD1 aligns with 10 central bases. Material for sequencing was PBMCs. The sequenced DNA is TGTGCCAGCAGCGTAGGACAGGGGGCCGGAAACACCATATATTTT. This gives the protein CASSVGQGAGNTIYF.